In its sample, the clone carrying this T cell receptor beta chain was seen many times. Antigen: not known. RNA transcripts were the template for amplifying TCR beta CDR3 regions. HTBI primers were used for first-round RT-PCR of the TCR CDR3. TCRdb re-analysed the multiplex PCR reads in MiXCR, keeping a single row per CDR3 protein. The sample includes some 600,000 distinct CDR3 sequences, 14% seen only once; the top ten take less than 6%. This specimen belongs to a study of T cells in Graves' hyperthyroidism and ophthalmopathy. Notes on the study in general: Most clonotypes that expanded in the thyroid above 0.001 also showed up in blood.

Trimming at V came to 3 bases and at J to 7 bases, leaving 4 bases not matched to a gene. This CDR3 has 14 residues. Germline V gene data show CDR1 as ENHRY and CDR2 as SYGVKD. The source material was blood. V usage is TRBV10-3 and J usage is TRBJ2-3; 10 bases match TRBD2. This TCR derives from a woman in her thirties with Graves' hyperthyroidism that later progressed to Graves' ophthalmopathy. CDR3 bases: TGTGCCATCAGTGACGGACTAGCGGAATATACGCAGTATTTT. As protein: CAISDGLAEYTQYF.